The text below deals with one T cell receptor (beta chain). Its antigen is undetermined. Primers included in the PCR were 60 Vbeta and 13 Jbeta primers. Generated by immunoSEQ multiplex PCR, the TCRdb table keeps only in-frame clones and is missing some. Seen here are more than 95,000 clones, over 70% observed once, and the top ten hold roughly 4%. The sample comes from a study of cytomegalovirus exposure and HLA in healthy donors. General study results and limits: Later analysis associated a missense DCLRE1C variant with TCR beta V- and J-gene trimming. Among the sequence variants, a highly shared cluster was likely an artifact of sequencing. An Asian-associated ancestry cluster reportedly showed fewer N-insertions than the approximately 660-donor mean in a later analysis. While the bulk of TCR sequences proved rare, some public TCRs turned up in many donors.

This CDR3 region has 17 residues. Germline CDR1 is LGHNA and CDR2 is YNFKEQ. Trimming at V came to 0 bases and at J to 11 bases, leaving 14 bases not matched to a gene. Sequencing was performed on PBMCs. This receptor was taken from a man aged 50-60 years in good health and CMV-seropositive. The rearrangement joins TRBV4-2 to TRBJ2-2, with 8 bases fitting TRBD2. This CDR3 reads CASSQDMSGSALGELFF. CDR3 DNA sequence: TGTGCCAGCAGCCAAGATATGAGCGGGAGTGCGCTCGGAGAGCTGTTTTTT.